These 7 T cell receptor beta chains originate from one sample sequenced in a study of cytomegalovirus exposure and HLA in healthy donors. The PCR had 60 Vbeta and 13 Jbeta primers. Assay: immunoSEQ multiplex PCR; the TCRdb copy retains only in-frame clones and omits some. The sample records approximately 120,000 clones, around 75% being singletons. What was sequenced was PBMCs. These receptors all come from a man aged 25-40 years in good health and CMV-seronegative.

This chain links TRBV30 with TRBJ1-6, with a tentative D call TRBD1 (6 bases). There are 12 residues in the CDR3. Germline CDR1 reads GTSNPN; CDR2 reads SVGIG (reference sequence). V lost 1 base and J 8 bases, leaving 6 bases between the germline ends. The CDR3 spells CAWSAGDSPLHF. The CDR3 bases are TGTGCCTGGAGTGCAGGGGATTCACCCCTCCACTTT.

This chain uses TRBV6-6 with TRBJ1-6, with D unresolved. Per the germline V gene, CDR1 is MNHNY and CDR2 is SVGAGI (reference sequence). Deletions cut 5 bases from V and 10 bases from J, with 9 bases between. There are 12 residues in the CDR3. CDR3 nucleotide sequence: TGTGCCAGCAGTGGACTTGAGTCACCCCTCCACTTT. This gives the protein CASSGLESPLHF.

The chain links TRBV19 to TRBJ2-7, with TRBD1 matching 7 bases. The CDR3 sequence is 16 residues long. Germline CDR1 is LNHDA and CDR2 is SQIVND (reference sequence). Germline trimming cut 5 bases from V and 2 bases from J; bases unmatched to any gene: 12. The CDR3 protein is CASSPSRTGNPYEQYF. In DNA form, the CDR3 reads TGTGCCAGTAGTCCAAGCCGGACAGGCAACCCCTACGAGCAGTACTTC. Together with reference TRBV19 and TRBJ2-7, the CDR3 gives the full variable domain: DGGITQSPKYLFRKEGQNVTLSCEQNLNHDAMYWYRQDPGQGLRLIYYSQIVNDFQKGDIAEGYSVSREKKESFPLTVTSAQKNPTAFYLCASSPSRTGNPYEQYFGPGTRLTVT.

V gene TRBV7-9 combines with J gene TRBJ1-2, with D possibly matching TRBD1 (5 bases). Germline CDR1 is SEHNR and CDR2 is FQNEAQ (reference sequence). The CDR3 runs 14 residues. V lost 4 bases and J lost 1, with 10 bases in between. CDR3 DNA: TGTGCCAGCAGCTACGACAGTCGTAACTATGGCTACACCTTC. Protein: CASSYDSRNYGYTF.

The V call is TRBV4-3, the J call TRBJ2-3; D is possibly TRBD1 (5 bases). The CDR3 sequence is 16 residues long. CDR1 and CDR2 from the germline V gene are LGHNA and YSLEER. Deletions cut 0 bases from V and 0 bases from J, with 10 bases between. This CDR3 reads CASSQDATESTDTQYF. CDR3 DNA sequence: TGCGCCAGCAGCCAAGACGCGACAGAAAGCACAGATACGCAGTATTTT.

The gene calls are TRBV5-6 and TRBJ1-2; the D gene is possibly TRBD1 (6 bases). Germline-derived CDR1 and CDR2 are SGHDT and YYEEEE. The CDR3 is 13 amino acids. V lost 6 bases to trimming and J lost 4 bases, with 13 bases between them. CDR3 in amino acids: CASTAGTTYGYTF. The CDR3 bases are TGTGCCAGCACCGCTGGGACAACCTATGGCTACACCTTC.

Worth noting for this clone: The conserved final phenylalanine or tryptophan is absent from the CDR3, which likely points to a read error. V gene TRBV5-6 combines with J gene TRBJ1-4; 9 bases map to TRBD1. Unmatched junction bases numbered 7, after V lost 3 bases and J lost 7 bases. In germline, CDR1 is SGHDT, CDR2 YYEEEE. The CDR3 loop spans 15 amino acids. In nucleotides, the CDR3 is TGTGCCAGCAGCTCCGGGACAGGGCTAGCTGAAAAACTGTTTGTT. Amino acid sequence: CASSSGTGLAEKLFV.